This TCR beta chain stems from a study of T cell responses to AZD1222 COVID-19 vaccine. The method was immunoSEQ multiplex PCR; TCRdb's version includes in-frame clones alone and lacks a portion of them. This sample has around 190,000 clones; 85% to 95% occur once, and the top ten carry roughly 1.7%. Between the trimmed V and J ends, which lost 2 bases and 0 bases, there was a span of 10 bases. The CDR3 runs to 16 residues. Germline CDR1 reads MNHEY; CDR2 reads SVGAGI. In this sample, this clone turned up once. What it binds is not known. General study findings and limits: Targeting of unmutated variant regions was reportedly seen in nearly half of spike-specific TCRs. Compared with day 0, the breadth and depth of the Spike-specific TCR repertoire rose significantly after two doses of AZD1222.

The receptor was isolated from an adult who received the AZD1222 COVID-19 vaccine. This chain connects TRBV6-5 to TRBJ2-2; D is ambiguous. The material was peripheral blood, obtained 28 days after the second AZD1222 dose. DNA of the CDR3: TGTGCCAGCAGTTACGACATCCCCGCGAACACCGGGGAGCTGTTTTTT. Translated, it gives CASSYDIPANTGELFF.